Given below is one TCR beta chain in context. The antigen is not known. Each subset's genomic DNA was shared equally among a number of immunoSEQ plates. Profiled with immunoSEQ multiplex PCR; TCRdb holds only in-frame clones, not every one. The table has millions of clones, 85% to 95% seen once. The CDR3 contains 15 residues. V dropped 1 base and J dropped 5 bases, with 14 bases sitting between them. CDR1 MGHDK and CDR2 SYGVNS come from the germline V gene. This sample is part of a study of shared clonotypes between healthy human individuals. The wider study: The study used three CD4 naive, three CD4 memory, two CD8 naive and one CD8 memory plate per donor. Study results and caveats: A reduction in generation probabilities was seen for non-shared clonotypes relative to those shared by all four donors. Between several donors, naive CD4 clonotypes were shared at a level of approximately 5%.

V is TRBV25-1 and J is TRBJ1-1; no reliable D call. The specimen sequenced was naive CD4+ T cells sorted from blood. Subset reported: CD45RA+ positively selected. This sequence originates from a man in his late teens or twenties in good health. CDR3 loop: CASSESGHERTEAFF. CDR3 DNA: TGTGCCAGCAGTGAATCTGGGCACGAAAGGACTGAAGCTTTCTTT.